This T cell receptor (beta chain) was recorded in a study of shared clonotypes between healthy human individuals. Naive CD8 populations comprised CD45RO-negative cells positively selected for CCR7, excluding terminally differentiated effector memory CD45RA+ cells. Germline V gives CDR1 PRHDT, CDR2 FYEKMQ (reference sequence). Losses at the gene ends were 4 bases for V and 1 base for J; bases not matched to a gene: 4. This CDR3 spans 15 amino acids. About this clone itself: What it binds is unknown.

Clones were sequenced by immunoSEQ multiplex PCR, and TCRdb holds only the in-frame ones, with some missing. Among roughly 590,000 clones, around 95% were seen once, and the ten largest hold approximately 0.1%. Whole-study findings and limits: Only blood underwent sampling, and tissue repertoires likely differ.

The sequenced material came from naive CD8+ T cells sorted from blood. This clonotype originated in a woman aged 25 to 39 in good health. The chain couples TRBV13 to TRBJ2-3; TRBD1 matches 8 bases. CDR3 sequence: CASSSRDRRTDTQYF. For the CDR3, the DNA is TGTGCCAGCAGCTCACGGGACAGGCGCACAGATACGCAGTATTTT.